These T cell receptor beta chains were read from a single sample in a study of OX40 agonist ivuxolimab in advanced cancers. Assay: immunoSEQ multiplex PCR; the TCRdb copy retains only in-frame clones and omits some. Of more than 85,000 clones in the sample, roughly 89% were seen once. The sample was CD4+ or CD8+ T cells sorted from blood, taken in a trial of the OX40 agonist ivuxolimab. The receptors shown here come from an adult with an advanced solid tumor such as melanoma, head and neck, liver or kidney cancer. The CDR3 runs from the conserved cysteine through the conserved F or W. Each record gives: clone size, V gene, J gene, CDR3 length, D gene, CDR3 DNA, CDR3 protein. A D gene is named only where the DNA matches it firmly. Clone size is stated in some rows and not others, as once, few, many or a class when expanded.

size: few
V: TRBV5-4
J: TRBJ2-7
length: 13
D: -
DNA: TGTGCCAGCGCCCGGTGGGGGTCCTACGAGCAGTACTTC
CDR3: CASARWGSYEQYF

size: -
V: TRBV18
J: TRBJ2-7
length: 14
D: TRBD1
DNA: TGTGCCAGCGGTACCGGGACAGGCTCCTACGAGCAGTACTTC
CDR3: CASGTGTGSYEQYF

size: -
V: TRBV5-1
J: TRBJ2-3
length: 14
D: -
DNA: TGCGCCAGCAGCCCTGGACAGAGCACAGATACGCAGTATTTT
CDR3: CASSPGQSTDTQYF

size: -
V: TRBV18
J: TRBJ1-5
length: 16
D: -
DNA: TGTGCCAGCTCACCATCAGGGTTTCGGAGCAATCAGCCCCAGCATTTT
CDR3: CASSPSGFRSNQPQHF

size: once
V: TRBV7-2
J: TRBJ1-1
length: 17
D: -
DNA: TGTGCCAGCAGCTTAATCGGTGGGGGCTGGGTGAACACTGAAGCTTTCTTT
CDR3: CASSLIGGGWVNTEAFF

size: -
V: TRBV6-6
J: TRBJ1-1
length: 13
D: -
DNA: TGTGCCATTCGATCCGGGGGGGTCCTTGAAGCTTTCTTT
CDR3: CAIRSGGVLEAFF

size: -
V: TRBV4-2
J: TRBJ2-7
length: 16
D: -
DNA: TGTGCCAGCAGCCAAGATTGGAGTGGGGGGACATACGAGCAGTACTTC
CDR3: CASSQDWSGGTYEQYF

size: -
V: TRBV2
J: TRBJ2-3
length: 11
D: -
DNA: TGTGCCAGCCATCCGGGGGATACGCAGTATTTT
CDR3: CASHPGDTQYF

size: -
V: TRBV6-5
J: TRBJ1-2
length: 14
D: -
DNA: TGTGCCAGCAGTTACGGTGGGGGTTCGGGTGGCTACACCTTC
CDR3: CASSYGGGSGGYTF

size: -
V: TRBV10-3
J: TRBJ2-7
length: 14
D: TRBD2
DNA: TGTGCCATCAGGGGGCTAGCGGGGGCCTACGAGCAGTACTTC
CDR3: CAIRGLAGAYEQYF

size: -
V: TRBV4-2
J: TRBJ2-3
length: 13
D: -
DNA: TGTGCCAGCAGCCAAGAGCGCACAGATACGCAGTATTTT
CDR3: CASSQERTDTQYF

size: -
V: TRBV7-3
J: TRBJ1-2
length: 13
D: TRBD1
DNA: TGTGCCAGCAGCGCAGGACAGGGAGGAGGCTACACCTTC
CDR3: CASSAGQGGGYTF

size: once
V: TRBV11-3
J: TRBJ2-2
length: 16
D: -
DNA: TGTGCCAGCAGCTCCCGTGGTGGCGGGAACACCGGGGAGCTGTTTTTT
CDR3: CASSSRGGGNTGELFF

size: -
V: TRBV27
J: TRBJ2-3
length: 19
D: TRBD2
DNA: TGTGCCAGCAGTGTTCTCTCTAGCGGGGGGGCCGTGGGACGAGATACGCAGTATTTT
CDR3: CASSVLSSGGAVGRDTQYF